This T cell receptor (beta chain) was documented in a study of shared clonotypes between healthy human individuals. Study at large: Donors had three CD4 naive, three CD4 memory, two CD8 naive and one CD8 memory plate apiece.

As concerns this clone: Its specificity is unknown. Other DNA variants within this sample encode the same CDR3.

Findings and caveats of the study: Naive subsets generally exceeded memory subsets in estimated richness. Of the naive CD4 clonotypes, approximately 5% were shared across a handful of donors.

The assay was immunoSEQ multiplex PCR, and TCRdb's table has in-frame clones only and misses some. The sample holds around 2,100,000 clones; about 95% are singletons and the top ten take 1% to 1.5%. Naive-designated CD8 cells lacked CD45RO, were positively enriched for CCR7, and omitted terminally differentiated effector memory CD45RA+ cells. The V gene end was trimmed by 4 bases and the J gene end by 2 bases; junction bases not matched to a gene: 4. The CDR3 length is 14 residues. Per germline, CDR1 MGHRA and CDR2 YSYEKL. The sample consisted of naive CD8+ T cells sorted from blood. This sequence originates from a man aged 18 to 29 in good health. The V call is TRBV4-1, the J call TRBJ2-7, with 8 bases that match TRBD1. Here the CDR3 DNA reads TGCGCCAGCAGCCTTGGACAGGGTACCTACGAGCAGTACTTC. Its translation is CASSLGQGTYEQYF.